A selection of T cell receptor beta chains follows, all from one sample in a study of shared clonotypes between healthy human individuals. This table comes from immunoSEQ multiplex PCR, and its TCRdb copy is limited to in-frame clones, with some not included. The sample has about 110,000 clones; roughly 70% are singletons. Sequenced material: memory CD8+ T cells sorted from blood. The receptors were sampled from a woman in her twenties or thirties in good health. CDR3s include the opening cysteine and the closing phenylalanine or tryptophan. Fields, in order: J gene, D gene, clone size, V gene, CDR3 DNA, CDR3 protein. The D gene is left open where the match is weak. A clone size is listed for some rows: how often the clone was seen (once, few, many), or a class if it is expanded.

TRBJ1-2 | - | - | TRBV2 | TGTGCCAGCAGGGCCCTGGGCGTTCATGGCTACACCTTC | CASRALGVHGYTF
TRBJ2-7 | TRBD2 | - | TRBV6-1 | TGTGCCAGCAGTTGGGGACTAGCGGGAGGCTACGAGCAGTACTTC | CASSWGLAGGYEQYF
TRBJ2-1 | TRBD1 | - | TRBV11-3 | TGTGCCAGCAGCCCGAGACAGGGTCCGACCAATGAGCAGTTCTTC | CASSPRQGPTNEQFF
TRBJ2-1 | - | - | TRBV6-1 | TGTGCCAGCTGTACATATTACAATGAGCAGTTCTTC | CASCTYYNEQFF
TRBJ2-3 | - | - | TRBV27 | TGTGCCAGCAGTTTGGACAGTCTCGGTACAGATACGCAGTATTTT | CASSLDSLGTDTQYF
TRBJ1-3 | - | - | TRBV10-2 | TGCGCCAGCAAAAGAGTAAGGCCCGGAAACACCATATATTTT | CASKRVRPGNTIYF
TRBJ2-7 | TRBD1 | few | TRBV27 | TGTGCCAGCAGTCAACAGGGGCTTTCCTACGAGCAGTACTTC | CASSQQGLSYEQYF
TRBJ2-7 | TRBD2 | - | TRBV19 | TGTGCCAGTAGTGCCGGGGGGAGCTACGAGCAGTACTTC | CASSAGGSYEQYF
TRBJ2-7 | - | - | TRBV19 | TGTGCCATTACTAGTGATGGTCAGGGCACCCACGAGCAGTACTTC | CAITSDGQGTHEQYF
TRBJ1-4 | TRBD1 | few | TRBV15 | TGTGCCACCAGCAAAGGACAGGGGAATGAAAAACTGTTTTTT | CATSKGQGNEKLFF
TRBJ2-7 | TRBD2 | - | TRBV4-1 | TGCGCCAGCAGCCAAGATCCCGGTCTAGCGGGTTCCTACGAGCAGTACTTC | CASSQDPGLAGSYEQYF
TRBJ2-2 | - | - | TRBV10-3 | TGTGCCATCAGTGATGGGGCCTACTACACCGGGGAGCTGTTTTTT | CAISDGAYYTGELFF
TRBJ2-7 | - | - | TRBV4-1 | TGCGCCAGCAGCCAAGAGAGGCTGCTTATGGGCTACGAGCAGTACTTC | CASSQERLLMGYEQYF
TRBJ2-3 | - | once | TRBV13 | TGTGCCAGCAGCCTCGGGATTCGGCAGTATTTT | CASSLGIRQYF
TRBJ2-3 | - | - | TRBV30 | TGTGCCTGGGAGAGAACGGGGGCAGATACGCAGTATTTT | CAWERTGADTQYF
TRBJ2-5 | TRBD1 | - | TRBV5-1 | TGCGCCAGCACCTACAGGGGCTTGCAAGAGACCCAGTACTTC | CASTYRGLQETQYF
TRBJ2-2 | - | medium-sized | TRBV7-9 | TGTGCCAGCAGCTTCCTAACGAACACCGGGGAGCTGTTTTTT | CASSFLTNTGELFF
TRBJ2-1 | - | - | TRBV19 | TGTGCCAGTCGTTCGTCGGACTTCCCGAGCAATGAGCAGTTCTTC | CASRSSDFPSNEQFF
TRBJ2-7 | - | few | TRBV19 | TGTGCCAGTATTGGGACCGACTCCTACGAGCAGTACTTC | CASIGTDSYEQYF
TRBJ2-3 | - | - | TRBV6-4 | TGTGCCAGCAGTTACGGGGGTTACACAGATACGCAGTATTTT | CASSYGGYTDTQYF
TRBJ2-7 | TRBD1 | - | TRBV19 | TGTGCCAGTAGTCACGATTCCTGGACAGGAGATACTCTTCTCCCCTCCTACGAGCAGTACTTC | CASSHDSWTGDTLLPSYEQYF
TRBJ2-3 | - | few | TRBV28 | TGTGCCAGCAGCCCCGCGGGACCCCCGAAGTATTTT | CASSPAGPPKYF
TRBJ1-5 | - | - | TRBV19 | TGTGCCAGTAGTTCGACGTTCGGTGGCAATCAGCCCCAGCATTTT | CASSSTFGGNQPQHF
TRBJ1-5 | - | many | TRBV27 | TGTGCCAGCAGTCCCGGTAGCAATCAGCCCCAGCATTTT | CASSPGSNQPQHF
TRBJ2-1 | - | once | TRBV10-1 | TGCGCCACTTCTAGATTGGGGGGTCCCAGCTCCTACAATGAGCAGTTCTTC | CATSRLGGPSSYNEQFF
TRBJ2-3 | - | - | TRBV7-9 | TGTGCCAGCAGCTCCCCCGGATCATGGTCGCCGGATACGCAGTATTTT | CASSSPGSWSPDTQYF
TRBJ1-1 | TRBD1 | - | TRBV30 | TGTGCCTGGATCTTCGGACAGGACACTGAAGCTTTCTTT | CAWIFGQDTEAFF
TRBJ2-7 | TRBD1 | - | TRBV5-1 | TGCGCCAGCAGCTTGGCCCAGACAGGGGAAACCTACGAGCAGTACTTC | CASSLAQTGETYEQYF
TRBJ1-2 | - | - | TRBV10-2 | TGCGCCAGCAGTCCGCAAGGGACCGGAGGCTACACCTTC | CASSPQGTGGYTF
TRBJ2-7 | - | - | TRBV6-4 | TGTGCCAGCAGCCACGGGGTAGCCTACGAGCAGTACTTC | CASSHGVAYEQYF
TRBJ1-5 | - | - | TRBV4-1 | TGCGCCAGCAGCTTATACCACGCGAGCCATGGCCAGCATTTT | CASSLYHASHGQHF
TRBJ2-5 | - | once | TRBV28 | TGTGCCAGCAGTTTTTGGTCAGCGATGGGGGCTGAGACCCAGTACTTC | CASSFWSAMGAETQYF
TRBJ2-7 | - | - | TRBV15 | TGTGCCACCAGCAGGGTACCTTCCTACGAGCAGTACTTC | CATSRVPSYEQYF
TRBJ2-7 | TRBD2 | - | TRBV5-1 | TGCGCCAGCAGCTTGGCCGCGGGACTAGCGGCCACCTCGAACGAGCAGTACTTC | CASSLAAGLAATSNEQYF
TRBJ1-2 | - | few | TRBV5-4 | TGTGCCAGCAGCTTTGGGAACTCGGGCTATGGCTACACCTTC | CASSFGNSGYGYTF
TRBJ2-1 | - | - | TRBV27 | TGTGCCAGCAGTCGGGGACGGCACAATGAGCAGTTCTTC | CASSRGRHNEQFF
TRBJ2-7 | TRBD1 | - | TRBV27 | TGTGCCAGCAGTTTAGCCCCCCCACAGGGGGCTTCACGCGAGCAGTACTTC | CASSLAPPQGASREQYF
TRBJ2-3 | - | - | TRBV5-1 | TGCGCCAGCAGCTTTACAACCTACACAGATACGCAGTATTTT | CASSFTTYTDTQYF
TRBJ1-2 | TRBD1 | - | TRBV7-9 | TGTGCCAGCAGCTCAGGGGGCCTGGGTGGCTACACCTTC | CASSSGGLGGYTF
TRBJ1-3 | - | - | TRBV7-9 | TGTGCCAGCAGCCCAAGGAACGCGGTAGGCGGAAACACCATATATTTT | CASSPRNAVGGNTIYF
TRBJ2-7 | - | few | TRBV6-4 | TGTGCCAGCAGTGCAAGTCCCGAATCAACCTACGAGCAGTACTTC | CASSASPESTYEQYF
TRBJ2-2 | TRBD1 | - | TRBV7-7 | TGTGCCAGCAGCTTAGCGCCCGGGACAGGGCGGGCCGGGGAGCTGTTTTTT | CASSLAPGTGRAGELFF
TRBJ1-2 | TRBD1 | - | TRBV6-6 | TGTGCCAGCAGACAGGGGCCCAACTCCTATGGCTACACCTTC | CASRQGPNSYGYTF
TRBJ1-3 | TRBD1 | - | TRBV6-6 | TGTGCCAGCAGTTACAGGGGGCACGGAAACACCATATATTTT | CASSYRGHGNTIYF
TRBJ1-1 | - | few | TRBV29-1 | TGCAGCTCAAAAGTAGGTCGTGAAGCTTTCTTT | CSSKVGREAFF
TRBJ2-1 | - | - | TRBV6-4 | TGTGCCAGCAGCTCCTCATTCACGGGTGAGCAGTTCTTC | CASSSSFTGEQFF
TRBJ2-2 | - | once | TRBV30 | TGTGCCTGGAGTGTAACGGCCACCGGGGAGCTGTTTTTT | CAWSVTATGELFF
TRBJ2-1 | TRBD2 | - | TRBV7-2 | TGTGCCAGCAGCTCCAGGACTAGTCTCGGGAATGAGCAGTTCTTC | CASSSRTSLGNEQFF
TRBJ1-4 | TRBD1 | few | TRBV28 | TGTGCCAGCAGTCCGTACAGGGGGCGCGATGAAAAACTGTTTTTT | CASSPYRGRDEKLFF
TRBJ2-5 | TRBD2 | few | TRBV9 | TGTGCCAGCAGCTACCAGACGGGGGGACAAGAGACCCAGTACTTC | CASSYQTGGQETQYF
TRBJ2-2 | - | few | TRBV2 | TGTGCCAGCAGTTGGACCCAGAACACCGGGGAGCTGTTTTTT | CASSWTQNTGELFF
TRBJ2-3 | TRBD1 | - | TRBV6-5 | TGTGCCAGCAGTTACTCGACAGGGGCCCAAGATACGCAGTATTTT | CASSYSTGAQDTQYF
TRBJ1-3 | - | - | TRBV11-2 | TGTGCCAGCAGCCCAACCAAGGGTGCTTACTCTGGAAACACCATATATTTT | CASSPTKGAYSGNTIYF
TRBJ2-3 | - | - | TRBV2 | TGTGCCAGCGTGGGCAGGGGAATAACAGATACGCAGTATTTT | CASVGRGITDTQYF
TRBJ1-5 | - | - | TRBV28 | TGTGCCAGCAGCCGTTTTGGGATGGGTCAGCCCCAGCATTTT | CASSRFGMGQPQHF
TRBJ2-1 | - | - | TRBV6-6 | TGTGCCATCAGTGAGTCGGGCGGTTATGAGCAGTTCTTC | CAISESGGYEQFF
TRBJ1-5 | - | - | TRBV5-4 | TGTGCCAGCAGCTTAAAGCCTACTAGCAATCAGCCCCAGCATTTT | CASSLKPTSNQPQHF
TRBJ1-2 | - | few | TRBV30 | TGTGCCTGGAGTCCAGGGGTCGTGGGCTATGGCTACACCTTC | CAWSPGVVGYGYTF
TRBJ2-1 | - | - | TRBV5-1 | TGCGCCAGCAGCTTGGACGGAATTAGCTCCTACAATGAGCAGTTCTTC | CASSLDGISSYNEQFF
TRBJ2-2 | TRBD2 | - | TRBV10-3 | TGTGCCATCAGTGAGCCGGGACTAGAATTAACCGGGGAGCTGTTTTTT | CAISEPGLELTGELFF